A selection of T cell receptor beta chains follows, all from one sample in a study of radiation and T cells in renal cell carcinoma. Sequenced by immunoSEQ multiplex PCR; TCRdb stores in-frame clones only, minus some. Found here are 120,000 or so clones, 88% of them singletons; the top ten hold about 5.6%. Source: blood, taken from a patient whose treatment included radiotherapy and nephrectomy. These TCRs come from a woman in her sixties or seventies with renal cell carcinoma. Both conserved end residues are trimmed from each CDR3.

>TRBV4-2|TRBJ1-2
ASSQAQAFGYT
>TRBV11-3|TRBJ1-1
AEAGAF
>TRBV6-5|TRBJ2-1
AIRGLADYNEQF
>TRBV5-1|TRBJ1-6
ASSYPEGSRGNSPLH
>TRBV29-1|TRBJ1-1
SVRALNTEAF
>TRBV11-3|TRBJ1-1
ASSFLSGTTEAF
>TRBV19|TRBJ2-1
ASSIRLAGGLNEQF
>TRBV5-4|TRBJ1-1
ASSPGGQGNTEAF
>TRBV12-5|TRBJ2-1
ASAPPIGNEQF
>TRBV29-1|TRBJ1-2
SVEDPGFYGYT
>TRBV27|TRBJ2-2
ASSLLRGFANTGELF
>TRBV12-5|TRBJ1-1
ASGLAGQRAF
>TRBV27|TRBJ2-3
ASSFIGGAADTQY
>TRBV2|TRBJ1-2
ASRVGGYGYT
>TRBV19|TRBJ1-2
ASSLSAGLSANYGYT
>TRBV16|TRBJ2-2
ASSQLAGSLGTGELF
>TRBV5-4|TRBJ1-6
ASSLGDRGSSYNSPLH
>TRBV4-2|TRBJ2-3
ASSQAASGDTDTQY
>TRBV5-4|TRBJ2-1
ASSTPTSGGAYNEQF
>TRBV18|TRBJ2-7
ASSRDRTPEQY
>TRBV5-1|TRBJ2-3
ASSFTSGGPVDTQY
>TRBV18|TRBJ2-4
ASSPDPSTLAKNIQY
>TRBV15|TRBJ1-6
ATSRAQGGVSPLH
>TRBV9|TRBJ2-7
ASSPSPGGAYEQY
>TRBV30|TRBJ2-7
AWSTGIYEQY
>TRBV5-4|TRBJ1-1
ASSLDRGGTEAF
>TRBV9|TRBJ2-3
ASSLDGSTDTQY
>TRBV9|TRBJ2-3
APLAGARDTQY
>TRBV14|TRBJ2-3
ASSPRWAVGTDTQY
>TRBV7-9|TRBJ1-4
ASSPSPRDEKLF
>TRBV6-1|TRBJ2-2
ASSRDKNTGELF
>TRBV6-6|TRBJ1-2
ASSYAPDREVGYT
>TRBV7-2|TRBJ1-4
ASSLVGAANEKLF
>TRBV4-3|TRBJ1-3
ASSQSRNTIY
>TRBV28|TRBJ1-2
ASSLQGQANYGYT
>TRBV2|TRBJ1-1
ASSERENTEAF
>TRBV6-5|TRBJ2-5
ASSYKGTGREQY
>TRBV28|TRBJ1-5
ASSFQPQH
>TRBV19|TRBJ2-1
ASTRTSAYNEQF
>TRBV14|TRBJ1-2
ASSQDLWASGYT
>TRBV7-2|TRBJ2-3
ASTIEGGRADTQY
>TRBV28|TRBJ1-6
ASSFPAGTYNSPLH
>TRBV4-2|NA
ASSPKGQGDSYEQY
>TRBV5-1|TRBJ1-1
ASSLEHRAAEAF
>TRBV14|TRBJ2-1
ASSQDQGMIYNEQF
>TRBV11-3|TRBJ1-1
ASSLDRSGVWFTEAF
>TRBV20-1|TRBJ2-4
SASSNIQY
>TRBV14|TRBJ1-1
ASSQEPGQVNTEAF
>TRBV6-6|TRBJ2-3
ASSLGLDTQY
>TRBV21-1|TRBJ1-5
ASSKGKGKPQH
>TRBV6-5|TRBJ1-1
ASSRSIWVGTEAF
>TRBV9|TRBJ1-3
ASSEQGVLSGNTIY
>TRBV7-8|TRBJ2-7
ASSFGRIVQGIDEQY
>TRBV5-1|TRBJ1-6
ASSLQGNNSPLH
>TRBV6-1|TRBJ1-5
ASSQGDSWNQPQH